Given below is one T cell receptor (beta chain) in context. The sample comes from a study of blood T cell repertoires in COVID-19. Study-wide context: In each case, the material was cDNA or gDNA derived from T cells, B-cell-depleted T cells, or PBMCs.

Allocation to cohorts depended on clinical history reported by the participants. Two consecutive negative NP/OP PCR tests, clearance, or resolved symptoms defined Cohort 3 recovery. TCRdb keeps only in-frame clones here, not all; method: immunoSEQ multiplex PCR. This sample has 200,000 to 250,000 clones, with approximately 86% found just once. This TCR was recovered from a woman aged 45-65 years who had recovered from COVID-19. The sequenced sample was PBMCs or T cells enriched from blood (not recorded which).

The CDR3 is CASTILKAGDTDTQYF. CDR3 nucleotides: TGTGCCAGCACTATATTAAAAGCGGGAGACACAGATACGCAGTATTTT. V gene TRBV28 combines with J gene TRBJ2-3, with TRBD2 matching 8 bases. The trim removed 7 bases at V and 2 bases at J, leaving 11 bases unmatched. This CDR3 has 16 residues. Germline values: CDR1 MDHEN, CDR2 SYDVKM.